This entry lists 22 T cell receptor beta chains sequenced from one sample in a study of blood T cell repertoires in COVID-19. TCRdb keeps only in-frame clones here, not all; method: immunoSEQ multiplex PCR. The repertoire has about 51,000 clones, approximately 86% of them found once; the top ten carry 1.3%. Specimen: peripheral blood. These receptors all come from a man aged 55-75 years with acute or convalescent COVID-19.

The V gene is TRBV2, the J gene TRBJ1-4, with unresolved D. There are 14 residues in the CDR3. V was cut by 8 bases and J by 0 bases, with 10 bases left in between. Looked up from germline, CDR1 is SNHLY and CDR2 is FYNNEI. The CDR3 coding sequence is TGTGCCAGCCTAGACGGTGCAACTAATGAAAAACTGTTTTTT. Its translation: CASLDGATNEKLFF. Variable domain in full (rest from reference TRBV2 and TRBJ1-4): EPEVTQTPSHQVTQMGQEVILRCVPISNHLYFYWYRQILGQKVEFLVSFYNNEISEKSEIFDDQFSVERPDGSNFTLKIRSTKLEDSAMYFCASLDGATNEKLFFGSGTQLSVL.

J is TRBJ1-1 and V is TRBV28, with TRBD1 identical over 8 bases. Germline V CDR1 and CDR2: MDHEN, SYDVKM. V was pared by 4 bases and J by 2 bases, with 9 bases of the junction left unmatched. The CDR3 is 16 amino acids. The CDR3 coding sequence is TGTGCCAGCAGTTCCTATCCTTCAGGGGGCAACACTGAAGCTTTCTTT. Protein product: CASSSYPSGGNTEAFF.

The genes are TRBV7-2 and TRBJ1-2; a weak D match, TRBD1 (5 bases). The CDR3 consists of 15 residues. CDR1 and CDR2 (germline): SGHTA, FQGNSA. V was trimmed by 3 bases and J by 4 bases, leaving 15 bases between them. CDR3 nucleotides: TGTGCCAGCAGCTTTGACAGCGTTACATCCTATGGCTACACCTTC. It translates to CASSFDSVTSYGYTF. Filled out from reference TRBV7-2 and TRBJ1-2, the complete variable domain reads GAGVSQSPSNKVTEKGKDVELRCDPISGHTALYWYRQSLGQGLEFLIYFQGNSAPDKSGLPSDRFSAERTGGSVSTLTIQRTQQEDSAVYLCASSFDSVTSYGYTFGSGTRLTVV.

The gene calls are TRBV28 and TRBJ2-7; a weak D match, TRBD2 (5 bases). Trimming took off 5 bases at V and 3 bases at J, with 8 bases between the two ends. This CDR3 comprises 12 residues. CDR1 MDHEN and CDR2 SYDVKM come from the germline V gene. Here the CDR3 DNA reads TGTGCCAGCAGTCGAGGGAACTACGAGCAGTACTTC. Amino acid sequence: CASSRGNYEQYF.

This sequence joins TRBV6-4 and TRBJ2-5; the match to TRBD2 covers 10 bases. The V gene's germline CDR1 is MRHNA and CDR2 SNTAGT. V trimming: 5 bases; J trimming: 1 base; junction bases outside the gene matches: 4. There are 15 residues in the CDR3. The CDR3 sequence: CASSPQRGGQETQYF. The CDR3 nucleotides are TGTGCCAGCAGTCCCCAGCGGGGGGGCCAAGAGACCCAGTACTTC.

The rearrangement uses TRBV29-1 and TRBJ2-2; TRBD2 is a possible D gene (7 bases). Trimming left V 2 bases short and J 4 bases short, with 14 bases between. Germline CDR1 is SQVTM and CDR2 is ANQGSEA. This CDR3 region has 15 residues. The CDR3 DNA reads TGCAGCGTTGAAAAGGGAGGGGGTGGCACCGGGGAGCTGTTTTTT. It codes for CSVEKGGGGTGELFF.

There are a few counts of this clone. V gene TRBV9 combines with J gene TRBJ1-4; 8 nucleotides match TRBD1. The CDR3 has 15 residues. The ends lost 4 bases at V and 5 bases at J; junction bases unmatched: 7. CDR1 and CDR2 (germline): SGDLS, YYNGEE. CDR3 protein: CASSTQDRDNEKLFF. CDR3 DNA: TGTGCCAGCAGCACTCAGGACAGGGACAATGAAAAACTGTTTTTT.

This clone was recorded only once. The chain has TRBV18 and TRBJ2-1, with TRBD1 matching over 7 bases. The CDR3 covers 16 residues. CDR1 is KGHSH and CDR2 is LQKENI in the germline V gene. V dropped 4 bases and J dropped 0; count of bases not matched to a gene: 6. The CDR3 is CASSQKTGSSYNEQFF. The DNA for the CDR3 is TGTGCCAGCTCACAAAAGACAGGGAGCTCCTACAATGAGCAGTTCTTC.

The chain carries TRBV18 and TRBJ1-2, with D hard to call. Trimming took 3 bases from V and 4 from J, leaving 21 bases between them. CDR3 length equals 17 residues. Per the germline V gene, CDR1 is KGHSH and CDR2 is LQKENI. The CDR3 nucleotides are TGTGCCAGCTCACCTAAGACAAGTTCAGACCTTCTCTATGGCTACACCTTC. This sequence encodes CASSPKTSSDLLYGYTF.

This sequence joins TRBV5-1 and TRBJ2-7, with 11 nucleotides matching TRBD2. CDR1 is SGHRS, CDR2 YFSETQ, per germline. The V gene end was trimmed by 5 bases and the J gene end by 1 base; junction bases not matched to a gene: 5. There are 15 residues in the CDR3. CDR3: CASRTSGSGSYEQYF. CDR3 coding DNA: TGCGCCAGCAGAACTAGCGGGAGTGGGTCCTACGAGCAGTACTTC.

The CDR3: CASSVIKGLLYGYTF. The CDR3, as DNA: TGTGCCAGCAGTGTGATTAAGGGACTCCTCTATGGCTACACCTTC. The chain carries TRBV2 and TRBJ1-2; D perhaps matches TRBD1 (5 bases). The CDR3 spans 15 residues. The germline V and J ends were trimmed by 4 bases and 4 bases, with 16 bases remaining between them. CDR1 is SNHLY and CDR2 is FYNNEI in the germline V gene.

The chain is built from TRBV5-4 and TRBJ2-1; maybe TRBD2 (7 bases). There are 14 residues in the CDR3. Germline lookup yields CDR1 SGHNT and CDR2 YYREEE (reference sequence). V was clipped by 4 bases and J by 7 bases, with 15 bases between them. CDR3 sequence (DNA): TGTGCCAGCAGCCTCGGAGGGGGGGCTAATGAGCAGTTCTTC. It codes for CASSLGGGANEQFF.

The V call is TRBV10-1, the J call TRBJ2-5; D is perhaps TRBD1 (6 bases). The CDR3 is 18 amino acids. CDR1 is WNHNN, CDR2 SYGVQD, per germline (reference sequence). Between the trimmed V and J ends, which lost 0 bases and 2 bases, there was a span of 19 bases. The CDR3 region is CASSESMGTGLVQETQYF. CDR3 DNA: TGCGCCAGCAGTGAGTCGATGGGCACAGGGTTGGTTCAAGAGACCCAGTACTTC.

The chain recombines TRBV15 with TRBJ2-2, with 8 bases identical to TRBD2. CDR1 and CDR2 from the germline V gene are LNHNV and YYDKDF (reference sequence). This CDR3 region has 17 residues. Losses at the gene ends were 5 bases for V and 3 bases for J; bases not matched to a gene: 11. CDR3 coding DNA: TGTGCCACCAGCGCCCGACGTAGCGGGACTTACACCGGGGAGCTGTTTTTT. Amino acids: CATSARRSGTYTGELFF.

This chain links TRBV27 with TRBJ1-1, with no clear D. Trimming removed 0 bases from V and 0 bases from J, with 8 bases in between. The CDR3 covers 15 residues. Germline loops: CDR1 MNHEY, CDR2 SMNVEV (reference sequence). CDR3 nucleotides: TGTGCCAGCAGTTTATCGTCCCAGATGAACACTGAAGCTTTCTTT. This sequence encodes CASSLSSQMNTEAFF.

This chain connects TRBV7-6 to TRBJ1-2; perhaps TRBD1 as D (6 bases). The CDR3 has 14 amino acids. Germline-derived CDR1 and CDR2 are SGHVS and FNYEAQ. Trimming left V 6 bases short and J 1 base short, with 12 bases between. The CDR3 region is CASRTVRGNYGYTF. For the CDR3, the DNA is TGTGCCAGCAGAACCGTCAGGGGTAACTATGGCTACACCTTC.

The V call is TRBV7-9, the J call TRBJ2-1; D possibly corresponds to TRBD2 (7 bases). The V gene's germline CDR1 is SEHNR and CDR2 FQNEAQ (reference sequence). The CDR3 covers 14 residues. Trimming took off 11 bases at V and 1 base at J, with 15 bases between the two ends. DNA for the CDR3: TGTGCCTCAAACAGGGAGGGGTCCTACAATGAGCAGTTCTTC. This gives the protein CASNREGSYNEQFF.

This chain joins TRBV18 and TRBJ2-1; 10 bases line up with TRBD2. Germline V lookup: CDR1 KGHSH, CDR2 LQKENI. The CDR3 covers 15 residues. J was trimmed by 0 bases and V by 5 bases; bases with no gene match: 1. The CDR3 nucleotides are TGTGCCAGCTCAGCTAGCGGGGGCTCCTACAATGAGCAGTTCTTC. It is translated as CASSASGGSYNEQFF.

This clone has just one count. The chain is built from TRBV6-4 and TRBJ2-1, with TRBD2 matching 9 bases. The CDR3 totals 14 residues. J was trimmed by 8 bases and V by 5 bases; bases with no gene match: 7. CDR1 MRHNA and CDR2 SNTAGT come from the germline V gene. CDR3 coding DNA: TGTGCCAGCAGTCTCCTAGCGGGGACGGATGAGCAGTTCTTC. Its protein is CASSLLAGTDEQFF.

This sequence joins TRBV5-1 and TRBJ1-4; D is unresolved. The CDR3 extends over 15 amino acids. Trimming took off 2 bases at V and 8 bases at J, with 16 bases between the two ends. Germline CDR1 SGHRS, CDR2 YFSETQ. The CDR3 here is CASSFRGQTEEKLFF. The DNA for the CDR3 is TGCGCCAGCAGCTTCCGAGGGCAGACTGAAGAAAAACTGTTTTTT.

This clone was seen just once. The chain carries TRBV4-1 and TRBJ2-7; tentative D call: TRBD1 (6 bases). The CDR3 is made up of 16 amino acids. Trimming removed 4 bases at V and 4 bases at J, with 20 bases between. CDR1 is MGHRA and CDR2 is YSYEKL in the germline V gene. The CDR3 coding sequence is TGCGCCAGCAGCCCCGGCCCAGGGGCCCGACCTTACGAGCAGTACTTC. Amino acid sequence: CASSPGPGARPYEQYF.

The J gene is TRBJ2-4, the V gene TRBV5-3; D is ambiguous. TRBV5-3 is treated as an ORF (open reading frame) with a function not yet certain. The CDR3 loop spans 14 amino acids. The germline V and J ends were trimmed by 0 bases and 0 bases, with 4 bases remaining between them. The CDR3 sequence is CARSLGLAKNIQYF. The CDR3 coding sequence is TGTGCCAGAAGCTTGGGGCTAGCCAAAAACATTCAGTACTTC.